Presented here are 27 T cell receptor beta chains from one specimen sequenced in a study of response to subunit inactivated influenza vaccine. One entry per CDR3 protein results from TCRdb running MiXCR on the RT-PCR reads. Of approximately 500,000 distinct CDR3 sequences in the sample, 11% to 15% were seen once. Sequencing used PBMCs from blood, obtained 11 to 12 days after vaccination. The receptors come from a man aged 50-59 years who received an inactivated influenza vaccine.

J is TRBJ1-2 and V is TRBV5-6; 9 bases line up with TRBD1. The V gene's germline CDR1 is SGHDT and CDR2 YYEEEE. V lost 4 bases and J lost 8; bases outside the gene matches: 15. This CDR3 comprises 16 residues. Here the CDR3 DNA reads TGTGCCAGCAGCCCCCCTACAGGGGGCTTCCGGGTCGGCTACACCTTC. Its protein is CASSPPTGGFRVGYTF.

The chain links TRBV6-5 to TRBJ2-7; D remains unclear. CDR1 is MNHEY, CDR2 SVGAGI, per germline. V shed 0 bases and J shed 5 bases, with 11 bases lying between them. This CDR3 comprises 14 residues. This CDR3 is CASSYSNGLDEQYF. The DNA of the CDR3 is TGTGCCAGCAGTTACTCCAACGGTTTAGACGAGCAGTACTTC.

In its sample, this clonotype was seen a few times. This rearrangement joins TRBV28 to TRBJ2-6; D gene unclear. The ends were cut back, 2 bases at V and 6 bases at J, with 5 bases in the middle. The CDR3 is made up of 13 amino acids. Looked up from germline, CDR1 is MDHEN and CDR2 is SYDVKM. CDR3 coding DNA: TGTGCCAGCAGTTTAGGGATGGCCAACGTCCTGACTTTC. Translation: CASSLGMANVLTF.

In its sample, this clonotype was seen a few times. V usage is TRBV5-1 and J usage is TRBJ2-7; no definite D call. There are 16 residues in the CDR3. V shed 0 bases and J shed 2 bases, with 15 bases lying between them. Germline CDR1 SGHRS, CDR2 YFSETQ. CDR3 protein: CASSLDNKIATYEQYF. The CDR3 DNA is TGCGCCAGCAGCTTGGATAACAAGATCGCAACCTACGAGCAGTACTTC.

The genes are TRBV4-3 and TRBJ1-6; D may be TRBD1 (5 bases). Germline lookup yields CDR1 LGHNA and CDR2 YSLEER. Trimming cost V 0 bases and J 0 bases, with 15 bases left between them. The CDR3 is 19 amino acids. CDR3 sequence (DNA): TGCGCCAGCAGCCAAGATTGGGTAGGGGCGCTCTCCTATAATTCACCCCTCCACTTT. Protein sequence: CASSQDWVGALSYNSPLHF.

The table lists this clonotype with a few counts. The chain employs TRBV12-3 or TRBV12-4 and TRBJ1-3; tentatively, D is TRBD1 (5 bases). The CDR3 covers 14 residues. V was cut by 6 bases and J by 5 bases, with 14 bases left in between. CDR3 sequence (DNA): TGTGCCAGCAGCCATAAGGGGCTCAGAAACACCATATATTTT. It is translated as CASSHKGLRNTIYF.

This clonotype was counted only a few times. The chain is built from TRBV4-3 and TRBJ2-7, with 10 bases that match TRBD1. This CDR3 has 16 residues. The V and J ends lost 0 bases and 4 bases, in that order; junction bases with no gene match: 6. Germline CDR1 reads LGHNA; CDR2 reads YSLEER. CDR3 in amino acids: CASSQDLTGGAYEQYF. CDR3 sequence (DNA): TGCGCCAGCAGCCAAGACCTGACAGGGGGCGCATACGAGCAGTACTTC.

The chain links TRBV28 to TRBJ2-1; TRBD2 agrees at 10 bases. CDR3 length equals 14 residues. Germline V gene data show CDR1 as MDHEN and CDR2 as SYDVKM. J was trimmed by 1 base and V by 8 bases; bases with no gene match: 2. The CDR3 coding sequence is TGTGCCAGCGGACTAGCGGTATCCTACAATGAGCAGTTCTTC. It specifies CASGLAVSYNEQFF.

The CDR3 region has the DNA TGTGCCAGCAGTTACTGGATTTTCGATACGCAGTATTTT. Its translation is CASSYWIFDTQYF. The rearrangement joins TRBV6-2 or TRBV6-3 to TRBJ2-3; D call uncertain. Germline V gene lookup returns CDR1 MNHEY and CDR2 SVGEGT. V lost 1 base, J lost 6 bases, and 8 bases lay in between. CDR3 length: 13 residues.

This chain connects TRBV20-1 to TRBJ2-7, with TRBD2 matching 12 bases. Trimming cost V 4 bases and J 4 bases; bases outside gene matches: 5. The CDR3 is made up of 14 amino acids. Germline V CDR1 and CDR2: DFQATT, SNEGSKA (reference sequence). This chain's CDR3 is CSAMTSGREYEQYF. DNA for the CDR3: TGCAGTGCTATGACTAGCGGGAGAGAGTACGAGCAGTACTTC.

The chain employs TRBV12-3 or TRBV12-4 and TRBJ1-6; no definite D call. CDR3 length: 13 amino acids. Trimming removed 3 bases at V and 12 bases at J, with 12 bases between. CDR3 protein: CASSLNLRGPLHF. The CDR3 DNA is TGTGCCAGCAGTTTGAACCTACGTGGACCCCTCCACTTT.

This clonotype has a handful of counts. The chain employs TRBV18 and TRBJ2-7; 8 bases are shared with TRBD2. CDR3 length equals 17 residues. Germline V gene data show CDR1 as KGHSH and CDR2 as LQKENI. After removal of 0 bases from V and 1 base from J, the junction contained 8 bases not matched to a gene. CDR3 region: CASSPPTGGTGSYEQYF. CDR3 sequence (DNA): TGTGCCAGCTCACCACCCACGGGGGGGACGGGGTCCTACGAGCAGTACTTC.

This clonotype was seen a few times. The chain employs TRBV29-1 and TRBJ1-5; D is uncertain. CDR3 length equals 15 residues. V gave up 4 bases and J gave up 4 bases, with 17 bases separating them. Germline V gene lookup returns CDR1 SQVTM and CDR2 ANQGSEA. Here the CDR3 reads CSVVVGSTGNQPQHF. DNA of the CDR3: TGCAGCGTTGTAGTCGGATCGACTGGGAATCAGCCCCAGCATTTT.

The chain links TRBV24-1 to TRBJ2-2; 9 bases map to TRBD1. Germline V gene data show CDR1 as KGHDR and CDR2 as SFDVKD. The CDR3 runs to 16 residues. The V gene end was trimmed by 7 bases and the J gene end by 5 bases; junction bases not matched to a gene: 10. The CDR3 bases are TGTGCCACCAGCAAAGGGACAGGGCGATGGACCGGGGAGCTGTTTTTT. This translates into CATSKGTGRWTGELFF.

The genes are TRBV20-1 and TRBJ1-5, with D possibly matching TRBD1 (6 bases). With 1 base removed from V and 1 base from J, the gap between germline ends came to 11 bases. Germline-derived CDR1 and CDR2 are DFQATT and SNEGSKA (reference sequence). The CDR3 extends over 15 amino acids. The CDR3 loop is CSARVLQGSNQPQHF. CDR3 DNA sequence: TGCAGTGCTAGAGTTCTACAGGGAAGCAATCAGCCCCAGCATTTT.

The chain couples TRBV20-1 to TRBJ2-5; 12 bases are a match to TRBD2. The CDR3 is 16 residues long. V lost 3 bases and J lost 10; bases outside the gene matches: 15. Germline CDR1 is DFQATT and CDR2 is SNEGSKA (reference sequence). CDR3: CSAREMLLAGGVGQYF. The CDR3 DNA sequence: TGCAGTGCTAGGGAGATGTTACTAGCGGGGGGTGTTGGCCAGTACTTC.

The V gene is TRBV5-1, the J gene TRBJ2-7; D gene ambiguous. The V end lost 5 bases, the J end lost 0 bases, and 15 bases lay between the germline ends. The germline CDR1 and CDR2 sequences are SGHRS and YFSETQ. CDR3 length equals 15 residues. DNA of the CDR3: TGCGCCAGCAGTCCTGACACCACGAGCTCCTACGAGCAGTACTTC. This gives the protein CASSPDTTSSYEQYF.

V usage is TRBV6-2 or TRBV6-3 and J usage is TRBJ1-2; D remains unclear. This CDR3 is 13 amino acids long. V was trimmed by 6 bases and J by 7 bases, leaving 15 bases between them. Germline V gene data show CDR1 as MNHEY and CDR2 as SVGEGT. The CDR3 coding sequence is TGTGCCAGCAGCCCCGGCCCGGGAGGTGGCTACACCTTC. It encodes CASSPGPGGGYTF.

This clonotype was counted between two and nine times. This chain links TRBV15 with TRBJ2-2; D could derive from TRBD1 or TRBD2 (5 bases each). CDR3 length: 16 residues. CDR1 LNHNV and CDR2 YYDKDF come from the germline V gene (reference sequence). The V and J ends lost 0 bases and 7 bases respectively, with 15 bases between them. The CDR3 spells CATSRDGGTWDGELFF. In DNA form, the CDR3 reads TGTGCCACCAGCAGAGATGGGGGTACATGGGACGGGGAGCTGTTTTTT.

The chain uses TRBV4-3 and TRBJ2-7; 13 bases fit TRBD2. V was pared by 0 bases and J by 4 bases, with 6 bases of the junction left unmatched. This CDR3 contains 17 residues. CDR1 is LGHNA, CDR2 YSLEER, per germline. CDR3 DNA: TGCGCCAGCAGCCAAGATTCCCGACTAGCGGGAGGATACGAGCAGTACTTC. This gives the protein CASSQDSRLAGGYEQYF.

This chain connects TRBV9 to TRBJ2-7; the D call may be TRBD1 or TRBD2 (5 bases each). Per germline, CDR1 SGDLS and CDR2 YYNGEE. Trimming shortened V by 4 bases and J by 2 bases, and 13 bases separated the two germline ends. The CDR3 is 14 amino acids. As DNA, the CDR3 is TGTGCCAGCAGCCTCGGGACGGATACCTACGAGCAGTACTTC. It translates to CASSLGTDTYEQYF. Together with reference TRBV9 and TRBJ2-7, the CDR3 gives the full variable domain: DSGVTQTPKHLITATGQRVTLRCSPRSGDLSVYWYQQSLDQGLQFLIQYYNGEERAKGNILERFSAQQFPDLHSELNLSSLELGDSALYFCASSLGTDTYEQYFGPGTRLTVT.

V is TRBV29-1 and J is TRBJ2-3; D call uncertain. Germline loops: CDR1 SQVTM, CDR2 ANQGSEA. Between the trimmed V and J ends, which lost 7 bases and 0 bases, there was a span of 11 bases. CDR3 length: 13 amino acids. This CDR3 reads CSAWAASTDTQYF. The CDR3 DNA follows: TGCAGCGCCTGGGCGGCAAGCACAGATACGCAGTATTTT.

This clonotype has ten or more counts. The V gene is TRBV3-1, the J gene TRBJ2-1, with D unclear. The germline V and J ends were trimmed by 0 bases and 0 bases, with 12 bases remaining between them. The CDR3 is 17 amino acids. Germline assignment: CDR1 LGHDT and CDR2 YNNKEL (reference sequence). DNA of the CDR3: TGTGCCAGCAGCCAAGATGAGGAGCCAGGCTCCTACAATGAGCAGTTCTTC. It encodes CASSQDEEPGSYNEQFF.

This clonotype was picked up a small number of times. V gene TRBV6-6 combines with J gene TRBJ2-7; 9 bases fit TRBD1. Germline CDR1 MNHNY, CDR2 SVGAGI (reference sequence). The CDR3 is made up of 12 amino acids. V shed 8 bases, J shed 3 bases, and the junction held 2 bases outside the gene matches. CDR3 coding DNA: TGTGCCAGCCGACAGGGGGACTACGAGCAGTACTTC. This gives the protein CASRQGDYEQYF.

This clonotype was detected only a few times. The CDR3 sequence is CSVERAGKGDTQYF. The CDR3 DNA sequence: TGCAGCGTTGAACGAGCGGGGAAAGGGGATACGCAGTATTTT. V gene TRBV29-1 combines with J gene TRBJ2-3; 7 bases match TRBD2. The CDR3 runs to 14 residues. CDR1 SQVTM and CDR2 ANQGSEA come from the germline V gene. Trimming at V came to 2 bases and at J to 6 bases, leaving 8 bases not matched to a gene.

This clonotype has more than one count but fewer than ten. V is TRBV11-3 and J is TRBJ2-2, with 7 bases lining up with TRBD2. With 5 bases clipped from V and 6 bases from J, the junction kept 9 bases outside the gene matches. The germline V gene encodes CDR1 SGHNT and CDR2 YENEEA. There are 15 residues in the CDR3. The chain's CDR3 is CASSPGRGGPGELFF. The CDR3 DNA sequence: TGTGCCAGCAGCCCCGGCCGGGGAGGGCCCGGGGAGCTGTTTTTT.

This clonotype was detected ten times or more. The chain is built from TRBV12-3 or TRBV12-4 and TRBJ2-1; D gene uncertain. The CDR3 sequence is 16 residues long. Between the trimmed V and J ends, which lost 4 bases and 0 bases, there was a span of 13 bases. The CDR3 loop is CASSSRTESSYNEQFF. CDR3 DNA sequence: TGTGCCAGCAGTTCCCGCACGGAGAGCTCCTACAATGAGCAGTTCTTC.